The 22 T cell receptor beta chains below all came from one sample that was sequenced in a study of cytomegalovirus exposure and HLA in healthy donors (dated by TCRdb to 2015 to 2018). The library came from the immunoSEQ multiplex PCR assay. For the multiplex PCR, a mixture combining 60 forward primers for TCR Vbeta segments and 13 reverse primers for TCR Jbeta segments was used. Entries here come from immuneACCESS through TCRdb and include only in-frame sequences with V and J called. Some clones fail to appear in such tables; in the studies checked, an unresolved V gene covers under half of the shortfall, and the cause of the remainder is unknown. For this sample there are 150,000 to 200,000 clones; 60% to 85% appear just once. The ten largest clones represent 2.5% to 3.5% of the sample. The sequenced sample was PBMCs. The source of these receptors is a female donor in good health and CMV-seronegative.

V and J are TRBV7-8 and TRBJ2-1; weak D call: TRBD1 (5 bases). The germline V gene encodes CDR1 SGHVS and CDR2 FQNEAQ. The V and J ends lost 3 bases and 7 bases respectively, with 13 bases between them. The CDR3 runs 14 residues. CDR3 coding DNA: TGTGCCAGCAGCTTTGTGCAGGGTACGAATGAGCAGTTCTTC. It is translated as CASSFVQGTNEQFF.

The chain has TRBV5-1 and TRBJ2-5; 9 bases map to TRBD2. With the DNA end fitting TRBJ2-7 better, the J assignment may be wrong. Germline lookup yields CDR1 SGHRS and CDR2 YFSETQ. The CDR3 has 15 amino acids. DNA for the CDR3: TGCGCCAGCAGCTTATGGACTAGCGAGACCTACGAGCAGTACTTC. This codes for CASSLWTSETYEQYF.

The rearrangement joins TRBV7-8 to TRBJ2-1; 11 bases match TRBD2. The CDR3 has 15 residues. V lost 5 bases, J lost 4 bases, and 4 bases stayed unmatched. Germline lookup yields CDR1 SGHVS and CDR2 FQNEAQ. CDR3 nucleotides: TGTGCCAGCAGCGCCACTAGCGGGGGTTACAATGAGCAGTTCTTC. Translating it yields CASSATSGGYNEQFF. The full variable domain, in which reference TRBV7-8 and TRBJ2-1 provide the parts outside the CDR3, is GAGVSQSPRYKVAKRGQDVALRCDPISGHVSLFWYQQALGQGPEFLTYFQNEAQLDKSGLPSDRFFAERPEGSVSTLKIQRTQQEDSAVYLCASSATSGGYNEQFFGPGTRLTVL.

The chain uses TRBV28 and TRBJ2-1; 7 bases are a match to TRBD2. Germline V CDR1 and CDR2: MDHEN, SYDVKM. The CDR3 has 17 residues. V gave up 6 bases and J gave up 3 bases; unmatched junction bases: 14. The chain's CDR3 is CASSPAAGLAVYNEQFF. For the CDR3, the DNA is TGTGCCAGCAGCCCCGCTGCTGGGCTAGCGGTCTACAATGAGCAGTTCTTC.

The chain employs TRBV28 and TRBJ2-4; 7 bases agree with TRBD1. The V gene end was trimmed by 4 bases and the J gene end by 6 bases; junction bases not matched to a gene: 0. CDR1 MDHEN and CDR2 SYDVKM come from the germline V gene. This CDR3 contains 12 residues. The DNA for the CDR3 is TGTGCCAGCAGTTCAGGGGGAAACATTCAGTACTTC. It specifies CASSSGGNIQYF.

This clone was recorded only once. The J gene is TRBJ2-1, the V gene TRBV5-1, with TRBD2 identical over 12 bases. Germline V gene lookup returns CDR1 SGHRS and CDR2 YFSETQ. V was clipped by 5 bases and J by 6 bases; unmatched bases: 9. This CDR3 has 16 amino acids. The chain's CDR3 is CASSSLAGGQGNEQFF. CDR3 DNA sequence: TGCGCCAGCAGTTCTCTAGCGGGAGGGCAGGGCAATGAGCAGTTCTTC.

This clone appeared a single time. V and J are TRBV7-6 and TRBJ2-2; 14 bases agree with TRBD2. V lost 5 bases, J lost 7 bases, and 6 bases stayed unmatched. CDR3 size: 16 residues. CDR1 and CDR2 (germline): SGHVS, FNYEAQ. CDR3 region: CASSRGTSGSHGELFF. CDR3 DNA sequence: TGTGCCAGCAGCCGAGGGACTAGCGGGAGTCACGGGGAGCTGTTTTTT.

This clone was detected a few times. The genes are TRBV4-1 and TRBJ1-1; D remains ambiguous. The CDR3 spans 15 residues. CDR1 is MGHRA, CDR2 YSYEKL, per germline. V lost 0 bases and J lost 1, with 9 bases in between. CDR3 sequence reads: CASSQEVRGNTEAFF. In nucleotides, the CDR3 is TGCGCCAGCAGCCAAGAAGTGCGCGGGAACACTGAAGCTTTCTTT.

CDR3 sequence (DNA): TGTGCCAGCCAAGGGACAGGAGATCAGCCCCAGCATTTT. This sequence encodes CASQGTGDQPQHF. The chain carries TRBV18 and TRBJ1-5; 8 bases agree with TRBD1. CDR3 size: 13 residues. Trimming cost V 8 bases and J 5 bases; bases outside gene matches: 5. CDR1 is KGHSH and CDR2 is LQKENI in the germline V gene.

The CDR3 reads CASSFAGGSTDTQYF. In DNA form, the CDR3 reads TGTGCCAGCAGTTTCGCAGGGGGTAGCACAGATACGCAGTATTTT. The V call is TRBV2, the J call TRBJ2-3; TRBD1 matches 7 bases. The CDR3 sequence is 15 residues long. With 5 bases clipped from V and 0 bases from J, the junction kept 5 bases outside the gene matches. The germline gives CDR1 SNHLY, CDR2 FYNNEI. Together with reference TRBV2 and TRBJ2-3, the CDR3 gives the full variable domain: EPEVTQTPSHQVTQMGQEVILRCVPISNHLYFYWYRQILGQKVEFLVSFYNNEISEKSEIFDDQFSVERPDGSNFTLKIRSTKLEDSAMYFCASSFAGGSTDTQYFGPGTRLTVL.

This sequence joins TRBV7-9 and TRBJ1-4; D is undetermined. The CDR3 consists of 13 residues. CDR1 is SEHNR, CDR2 FQNEAQ, per germline (reference sequence). V was cut by 5 bases and J by 10 bases, with 14 bases left in between. The CDR3: CASSPGNRGKLFF. The CDR3 region has the DNA TGTGCCAGCAGCCCCGGGAATCGGGGAAAACTGTTTTTT.

This rearrangement joins TRBV19 to TRBJ1-1; 10 bases agree with TRBD1. The CDR3 has 16 residues. Germline CDR1 reads LNHDA; CDR2 reads SQIVND (reference sequence). With 4 bases clipped from V and 1 base from J, the junction kept 6 bases outside the gene matches. The CDR3 region has the DNA TGTGCCAGTAGTAAACTGACAGGGGGCCCGAACACTGAAGCTTTCTTT. It is translated as CASSKLTGGPNTEAFF.

In its sample, this clone was seen once. The genes are TRBV7-8 and TRBJ2-1; 7 bases line up with TRBD2. Trimming removed 6 bases from V and 1 base from J; junction bases left unmatched: 9. This CDR3 spans 16 amino acids. CDR1 and CDR2 from the germline V gene are SGHVS and FQNEAQ. The CDR3 DNA is TGTGCCAGCAGTGTTATGCGCGGGAGATCCTACAATGAGCAGTTCTTC. Its translation: CASSVMRGRSYNEQFF.

V is TRBV7-9 and J is TRBJ1-6; D is unclear. The germline gives CDR1 SEHNR, CDR2 FQNEAQ (reference sequence). The CDR3 has 16 amino acids. Trimming left V 0 bases short and J 6 bases short, with 12 bases between. The CDR3 reads CASSLAGVQVNSPLHF. The CDR3 coding sequence is TGTGCCAGCAGCTTAGCCGGTGTGCAGGTTAATTCACCCCTCCACTTT.

J is TRBJ2-7 and V is TRBV28; 7 positions match TRBD1. The trim removed 1 base at V and 1 base at J, leaving 7 bases unmatched. CDR1 and CDR2 (germline): MDHEN, SYDVKM. This CDR3 is built from 16 residues. In DNA, the CDR3 is TGTGCCAGCAGTTTATCCTCCACAGGGGCGTCCTACGAGCAGTACTTC. Residues: CASSLSSTGASYEQYF.

This clone appeared a few times. The chain combines TRBV7-8 with TRBJ1-2; a weak D match, TRBD1 (5 bases). This CDR3 region has 15 residues. Germline CDR1 reads SGHVS; CDR2 reads FQNEAQ. With 0 bases removed from V and 8 bases from J, the gap between germline ends came to 16 bases. The CDR3 is CASSLAPPQGAGYTF. The CDR3 DNA is TGTGCCAGCAGCTTAGCACCCCCCCAGGGCGCCGGCTACACCTTC.

In this sample, this clone turned up a few times. The chain links TRBV5-8 to TRBJ2-1; D not resolved. The CDR3 is 15 amino acids. Germline values: CDR1 SGHTS, CDR2 YDEGEE. The V end lost 6 bases, the J end lost 0 bases, and 13 bases lay between the germline ends. The CDR3 protein is CASTPGQSSYNEQFF. CDR3 bases: TGTGCCAGCACCCCTGGGCAATCCTCCTACAATGAGCAGTTCTTC.

This chain links TRBV5-1 with TRBJ2-7; TRBD2 is a possible D gene (7 bases). The length of the CDR3 is 14 residues. Trimming left V 1 base short and J 4 bases short, with 12 bases between. Germline V gene data show CDR1 as SGHRS and CDR2 as YFSETQ. Here the CDR3 DNA reads TGCGCCAGCAGCTTGACCGGGGGGCGTTACGAGCAGTACTTC. This gives the protein CASSLTGGRYEQYF.

The rearrangement uses TRBV7-8 and TRBJ1-5; perhaps TRBD1 as D (6 bases). CDR1 and CDR2 (germline): SGHVS, FQNEAQ. Deletions cut 4 bases from V and 0 bases from J, with 16 bases between. The CDR3 contains 17 residues. CDR3 DNA: TGTGCCAGCAGCTCTCTCGAGGACAGATATAGCAATCAGCCCCAGCATTTT. It translates to CASSSLEDRYSNQPQHF.

The rearrangement uses TRBV5-1 and TRBJ2-3; 8 nucleotides agree with TRBD1. V dropped 4 bases and J dropped 2; count of bases not matched to a gene: 6. Looked up from germline, CDR1 is SGHRS and CDR2 is YFSETQ. CDR3 size: 15 residues. Written as DNA, the CDR3 is TGCGCCAGCAGCCCCAGACAGGGGTACACAGATACGCAGTATTTT. This encodes CASSPRQGYTDTQYF.

The chain is built from TRBV6-5 and TRBJ1-2; weak D call: TRBD1 (6 bases). The CDR3 is 15 residues long. In germline, CDR1 is MNHEY, CDR2 SVGAGI. The V end lost 2 bases, the J end lost 8 bases, and 18 bases lay between the germline ends. The CDR3 loop reads CASSYERGGRRGYTF. In DNA form, the CDR3 reads TGTGCCAGCAGTTACGAGAGGGGGGGTAGGAGAGGCTACACCTTC.

About this clone itself: The same CDR3 arises from other DNA sequences in this sample as well. V gene TRBV28 combines with J gene TRBJ2-3; D is unresolved. CDR1 is MDHEN and CDR2 is SYDVKM in the germline V gene. CDR3 length: 13 residues. Trimming removed 5 bases at V and 3 bases at J, with 9 bases between. The CDR3 sequence: CASSPPSTDTQYF. The CDR3 nucleotides read TGTGCCAGCAGTCCCCCCTCGACAGATACGCAGTATTTT.